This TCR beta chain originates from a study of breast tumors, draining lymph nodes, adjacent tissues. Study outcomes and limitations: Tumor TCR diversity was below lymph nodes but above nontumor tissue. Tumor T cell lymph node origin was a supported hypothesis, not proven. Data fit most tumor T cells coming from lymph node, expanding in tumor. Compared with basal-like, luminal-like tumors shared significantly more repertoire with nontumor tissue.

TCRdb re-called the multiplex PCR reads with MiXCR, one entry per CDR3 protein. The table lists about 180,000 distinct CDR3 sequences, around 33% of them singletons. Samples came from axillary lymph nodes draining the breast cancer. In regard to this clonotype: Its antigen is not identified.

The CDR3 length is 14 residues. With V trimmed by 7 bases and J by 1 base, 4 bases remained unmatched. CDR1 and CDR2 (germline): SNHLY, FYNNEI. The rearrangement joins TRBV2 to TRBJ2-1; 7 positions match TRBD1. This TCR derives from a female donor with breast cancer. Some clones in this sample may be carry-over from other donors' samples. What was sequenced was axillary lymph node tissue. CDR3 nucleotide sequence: TGTGCCAGCAATACAGGGGAATCCTACAATGAGCAGTTCTTC. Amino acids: CASNTGESYNEQFF.